Each of the 11 T cell receptor beta chains below was sequenced from the same sample in a study of cytomegalovirus exposure and HLA in healthy donors. Both 60 Vbeta primers and 13 Jbeta primers went into the PCR. The protocol was immunoSEQ multiplex PCR, while the TCRdb copy is restricted to in-frame clones and leaves out a portion. The sample has around 140,000 clones; approximately 78% are singletons. Sequenced: PBMCs. The receptors come from a female donor in good health and CMV-seronegative.

The chain joins TRBV5-4 to TRBJ2-5, with 12 nucleotides matching TRBD2. Germline assignment: CDR1 SGHNT and CDR2 YYREEE (reference sequence). The ends lost 0 bases at V and 2 bases at J; junction bases unmatched: 2. The CDR3 length is 16 residues. CDR3 DNA: TGTGCCAGCAGCTTGGGACTAGCGGGAGTTCAAGAGACCCAGTACTTC. Its translation: CASSLGLAGVQETQYF.

This clone was seen a single time. J is TRBJ2-5 and V is TRBV6-6; the D is unclear. The DNA matches TRBJ2-7 better at its end, which makes the J call doubtful. This CDR3 has 12 amino acids. CDR1 MNHNY and CDR2 SVGAGI come from the germline V gene (reference sequence). CDR3: CASSPTLTEQYF. The CDR3 nucleotides read TGTGCCAGCAGCCCAACGCTTACCGAGCAGTACTTC.

The rearrangement links TRBV5-1 to TRBJ1-2, with D perhaps TRBD1 (5 bases). The V and J ends lost 4 bases and 8 bases respectively, with 9 bases between them. CDR3 length: 11 amino acids. Germline V CDR1 and CDR2: SGHRS, YFSETQ. CDR3 sequence: CASSGGGGYTF. CDR3 nucleotides: TGCGCCAGCAGCGGTGGGGGGGGCTACACCTTC.

This clone was recorded a few times. The CDR3 protein is CASSSIGGANYGYTF. For the CDR3, the DNA is TGTGCCAGCTCGTCTATAGGGGGGGCGAACTATGGCTACACCTTC. The V and J genes are TRBV6-4 and TRBJ1-2; a weak D match, TRBD1 (6 bases). The CDR3 has 15 amino acids. V dropped 8 bases and J dropped 2 bases, with 18 bases sitting between them. In germline, CDR1 is MRHNA, CDR2 SNTAGT.

The chain carries TRBV6-4 and TRBJ2-1; weak D call: TRBD2 (6 bases). This CDR3 contains 16 residues. The germline V and J ends were trimmed by 1 base and 5 bases, with 15 bases remaining between them. Looked up from germline, CDR1 is MRHNA and CDR2 is SNTAGT. The CDR3 DNA follows: TGTGCCAGCAGTGACTTGGAGGGGAAATTTGACAATGAGCAGTTCTTC. Its protein product is CASSDLEGKFDNEQFF.

The table lists this clone with a count of one. This chain connects TRBV5-1 to TRBJ2-2; weak D call: TRBD1 (5 bases). Germline V lookup: CDR1 SGHRS, CDR2 YFSETQ. Trimming took off 1 base at V and 4 bases at J, with 11 bases between the two ends. The CDR3 length is 15 residues. DNA of the CDR3: TGCGCCAGCAGCTTGTCCCAGGGCGGCACCGGGGAGCTGTTTTTT. Translation: CASSLSQGGTGELFF. Full variable domain (remainder filled in from reference TRBV5-1 and TRBJ2-2): KAGVTQTPRYLIKTRGQQVTLSCSPISGHRSVSWYQQTPGQGLQFLFEYFSETQRNKGNFPGRFSGRQFSNSRSEMNVSTLELGDSALYLCASSLSQGGTGELFFGEGSRLTVL.

The chain combines TRBV15 with TRBJ1-2; no reliable D call. V was pared by 0 bases and J by 2 bases, with 7 bases between. This CDR3 has 14 residues. Germline-derived CDR1 and CDR2 are LNHNV and YYDKDF (reference sequence). CDR3 in amino acids: CATSRESENYGYTF. The CDR3 DNA reads TGTGCCACCAGCAGAGAATCCGAGAACTATGGCTACACCTTC.

The rearrangement links TRBV19 to TRBJ1-2, with 8 bases lining up with TRBD1. This CDR3 has 14 residues. The V and J ends lost 7 bases and 4 bases, in that order; junction bases with no gene match: 8. Germline V gives CDR1 LNHDA, CDR2 SQIVND (reference sequence). The CDR3 DNA sequence: TGTGCCAGTACCCCTGACAGGGGCAGCTATGGCTACACCTTC. It codes for CASTPDRGSYGYTF.

The table lists this clone with a count of one. The V gene is TRBV15, the J gene TRBJ1-5; D not resolved. The germline V and J ends were trimmed by 1 base and 11 bases, with 12 bases remaining between them. This CDR3 comprises 13 residues. Germline-derived CDR1 and CDR2 are LNHNV and YYDKDF (reference sequence). The CDR3 spells CATSRAGPFSQHF. CDR3 sequence (DNA): TGTGCCACCAGCAGAGCAGGCCCGTTTTCCCAGCATTTT.

The gene calls are TRBV19 and TRBJ2-3; 10 positions match TRBD2. This CDR3 contains 17 residues. CDR1 is LNHDA and CDR2 is SQIVND in the germline V gene (reference sequence). The CDR3 nucleotides read TGTGCTACCGAAGCCGGGGGAGGAGCGGGAGGGCGGTATACGCAGTATTTT. Translation: CATEAGGGAGGRYTQYF.

This clone was seen more than once but under ten times. The J gene is TRBJ2-7, the V gene TRBV7-3; D not certain. This CDR3 comprises 9 residues. Germline V gene sequence: CDR1 SGHTA, CDR2 FQGTGA. Trimming left V 8 bases short and J 3 bases short, with 2 bases between. In nucleotides, the CDR3 is TGTGCCAGCCTCTACGAGCAGTACTTC. Its protein product is CASLYEQYF.